This T cell receptor (beta chain) stems from a study of cytomegalovirus exposure and HLA in healthy donors. As for the study in general: An earlier analysis identified 117 million unique TCR beta sequences in some 170 million T cells. Study outcomes and limitations: Common viral pathogens (according to a later analysis) appeared linked to several of the most significant clusters. TRBV6-2, TRBV6-3 and some other V segments were excluded as indistinguishable. Judged likely to be a sequencing artifact was a cluster of highly shared sequence variants.

As for this clone: What it recognizes is unknown.

Primers included in the PCR were 60 Vbeta and 13 Jbeta primers. TCRdb's copy holds only in-frame clones and misses some; the assay was immunoSEQ multiplex PCR. The sample records 150,000 to 200,000 clones, about 70% being singletons. Trimming pared 0 bases from V and 3 bases from J, leaving 15 bases between. The germline V gene has CDR1 SEHNR and CDR2 FQNEAQ (reference sequence). This CDR3 comprises 16 residues. This TCR was recovered from a male donor in good health and CMV-seronegative. Input material: PBMCs. The chain employs TRBV7-9 and TRBJ2-7, with D tentatively TRBD1 (5 bases). The chain's CDR3 is CASSLAGQGLFYEQYF. The CDR3 coding sequence is TGTGCCAGCAGCTTAGCCGGCCAGGGTTTGTTCTACGAGCAGTACTTC.